This record concerns one T cell receptor beta chain sequence. This specimen comes from a study of OX40 agonist ivuxolimab in advanced cancers. The CDR3 contains 15 residues. Trimming left V 3 bases short and J 4 bases short, with 13 bases between. Germline CDR1 and CDR2: MNHEY and SMNVEV (reference sequence). Clones were sequenced by immunoSEQ multiplex PCR, and TCRdb holds only the in-frame ones, with some missing. Of 40,000 to 60,000 clones detected, about nine tenths appear once; the ten largest clones hold 3% to 4%. The sample was CD4+ or CD8+ T cells sorted from blood, taken in a trial of the OX40 agonist ivuxolimab. The gene calls are TRBV27 and TRBJ2-1, with a tentative D call TRBD2 (5 bases). The TCR was taken from an adult with an advanced solid tumor such as melanoma, head and neck, liver or kidney cancer. The CDR3 reads CASSFARLKYNEQFF. The CDR3 nucleotides are TGTGCCAGCAGTTTCGCGCGACTAAAATACAATGAGCAGTTCTTC.